A single sample is the source of the 28 T cell receptor beta chains below, sequenced in a study of Graves' ophthalmopathy and Graves' hyperthyroidism. Beta-chain TCR CDR3 regions were amplified from RNA transcripts. HTBI primers were employed in first-round RT-PCR, then a second-round multiplex PCR followed. TCRdb recomputed calls from the multiplex PCR reads with MiXCR, one row per CDR3 protein. Among about 500,000 distinct CDR3 sequences listed, over 13% were seen once. Specimen: blood. These receptors were collected from a woman between 25 and 40 years old with Graves' ophthalmopathy.

This clonotype was detected ten times or more. The rearrangement uses TRBV28 and TRBJ1-2; 7 positions agree with TRBD1. There are 15 residues in the CDR3. V shed 4 bases and J 3 bases; nucleotides not matched to a gene: 8. Germline CDR1 MDHEN, CDR2 SYDVKM. As DNA, the CDR3 is TGTGCCAGCAGTTCAACTTCAGGGGGTGACTATGGCTACACCTTC. This codes for CASSSTSGGDYGYTF.

This clonotype came up many times. The chain is built from TRBV28 and TRBJ2-7; 10 nucleotides agree with TRBD2. The CDR3 runs to 16 residues. Trimming at V came to 5 bases and at J to 3 bases, leaving 10 bases not matched to a gene. The germline gives CDR1 MDHEN, CDR2 SYDVKM. The CDR3 protein is CASSIILGLALYEQYF. The CDR3 coding sequence is TGTGCCAGCAGTATTATCTTGGGACTAGCGCTCTACGAGCAGTACTTC.

This clonotype was seen repeatedly, ten times or more. V usage is TRBV28 and J usage is TRBJ1-5; 7 nucleotides match TRBD1. J lost 4 bases, V lost 8 bases, and 8 bases had no gene match. This CDR3 has 14 amino acids. Germline V CDR1 and CDR2: MDHEN, SYDVKM. This CDR3 is CASQGGTENQPQHF. The CDR3 region has the DNA TGTGCCAGCCAGGGGGGGACAGAGAATCAGCCCCAGCATTTT.

There are a few counts of this clonotype. The rearrangement joins TRBV4-1 to TRBJ2-5; the match to TRBD2 covers 13 bases. The CDR3 is 20 residues long. V was pared by 5 bases and J by 5 bases, with 20 bases of the junction left unmatched. CDR1 and CDR2 from the germline V gene are MGHRA and YSYEKL. The CDR3 bases are TGCGCCAGCAGCGCGCCCCCGGGACTAGCGGGGAATATTTTACGGGAGACCCAGTACTTC. This encodes CASSAPPGLAGNILRETQYF.

Ten or more counts support this clonotype. V gene TRBV28 combines with J gene TRBJ2-6, with unresolved D. This CDR3 contains 15 residues. Germline CDR1 and CDR2: MDHEN and SYDVKM. Trimming took off 5 bases at V and 0 bases at J, with 8 bases between the two ends. The CDR3 bases are TGTGCCAGCAGTCCGCAGATCTCTGGGGCCAACGTCCTGACTTTC. As protein: CASSPQISGANVLTF.

This clonotype was picked up many times. This rearrangement joins TRBV11-2 to TRBJ2-7; D perhaps matches TRBD1 (5 bases). V was pared by 4 bases and J by 3 bases, with 13 bases between. The CDR3 length is 14 residues. Looked up from germline, CDR1 is SGHAT and CDR2 is FQNNGV. CDR3 in amino acids: CASSYPDSFYEQYF. The DNA of the CDR3 is TGTGCCAGCAGCTACCCAGACAGTTTCTACGAGCAGTACTTC.

At least ten counts were recorded for this clonotype. The V and J genes are TRBV12-3 or TRBV12-4 and TRBJ2-7, with D uncertain. V dropped 2 bases and J dropped 5 bases, with 7 bases sitting between them. This CDR3 spans 12 amino acids. DNA of the CDR3: TGTGCCAGCAGTTTAACTTCTAACGAGCAGTACTTC. Translated, it gives CASSLTSNEQYF.

This clonotype appeared many times. The chain recombines TRBV6-5 with TRBJ1-5, with 7 bases matching TRBD1. Losses at the gene ends were 4 bases for V and 0 bases for J; bases not matched to a gene: 3. Germline CDR1 MNHEY, CDR2 SVGAGI. The CDR3 has 15 amino acids. The CDR3 region has the DNA TGTGCCAGCAGTTGGGACAGCAATAGCAATCAGCCCCAGCATTTT. Translated, it gives CASSWDSNSNQPQHF.

The chain is built from TRBV20-1 and TRBJ2-2, with a possible D match to TRBD1 (5 bases). Germline V gives CDR1 DFQATT, CDR2 SNEGSKA (reference sequence). This CDR3 has 13 amino acids. The CDR3 reads CKGLAVGPGELFF. CDR3 bases: TGCAAGGGGCTGGCCGTGGGCCCCGGGGAGCTGTTTTTT.

Ten or more counts support this clonotype. J is TRBJ2-5 and V is TRBV7-6, with D possibly matching TRBD1 (6 bases). The V and J ends lost 5 bases and 8 bases respectively, with 18 bases between them. The CDR3 has 14 residues. The V gene's germline CDR1 is SGHVS and CDR2 FNYEAQ. The CDR3 here is CASSPRSLGGTQYF. The CDR3 DNA sequence: TGTGCCAGCAGCCCCCGGTCCTTAGGGGGAACCCAGTACTTC.

This clonotype appeared a few times. The V call is TRBV27, the J call TRBJ1-6, with D perhaps matching TRBD1 (5 bases). CDR1 MNHEY and CDR2 SMNVEV come from the germline V gene (reference sequence). The CDR3 runs to 12 residues. Trimming pared 4 bases from V and 12 bases from J, leaving 10 bases between. The CDR3 nucleotides are TGTGCCAGCAGTTCTGGAGGGGAACCCCTCCACTTT. It codes for CASSSGGEPLHF.

The chain uses TRBV24-1 and TRBJ2-5, with 12 bases identical to TRBD2. V shed 5 bases and J 0 bases; nucleotides not matched to a gene: 0. CDR1 and CDR2 (germline): KGHDR, SFDVKD. This CDR3 is built from 15 residues. The CDR3 DNA reads TGTGCCACCAGTGGGACTAGCGGGAACCAAGAGACCCAGTACTTC. This translates into CATSGTSGNQETQYF.

This clonotype was detected many times. The chain carries TRBV12-3 or TRBV12-4 and TRBJ1-5, with D possibly matching TRBD1 (6 bases). The ends were cut back, 6 bases at V and 5 bases at J, with 14 bases in the middle. The CDR3 is 14 residues long. CDR3 bases: TGTGCCAGCAGCCGAACAGGGATGGATCAGCCCCAGCATTTT. As protein: CASSRTGMDQPQHF.

Ten or more counts support this clonotype. The rearrangement links TRBV28 to TRBJ1-5; possibly TRBD1 for D (5 bases). With 4 bases removed from V and 5 bases from J, the gap between germline ends came to 21 bases. This CDR3 region has 17 residues. The germline V gene encodes CDR1 MDHEN and CDR2 SYDVKM. CDR3 region: CASSSGHGGLEYQPQHF. As DNA, the CDR3 is TGTGCCAGCAGTTCGGGGCACGGGGGTTTGGAGTATCAGCCCCAGCATTTT.

This clonotype was picked up a small number of times. The chain joins TRBV20-1 to TRBJ1-5, with 8 positions matching TRBD1. V lost 5 bases and J lost 8; bases outside the gene matches: 8. Germline V gene sequence: CDR1 DFQATT, CDR2 SNEGSKA (reference sequence). The CDR3 consists of 13 residues. The CDR3 protein is CSAQPLTGEPQHF. CDR3 nucleotides: TGCAGTGCTCAACCCCTGACAGGGGAGCCCCAGCATTTT.

To note about this clonotype: The junction departs from germline at one end; a sequencing error may be responsible. The V call is TRBV12-3 or TRBV12-4, the J call TRBJ2-2; 9 bases match TRBD2. The CDR3 has 17 residues. In DNA, the CDR3 is TGTGCCAGCAGTTTAGAGTCTAGCGGGATAATGACCGGGGATCTGTTTTTT. Translation: CASSLESSGIMTGDLFF.

This clonotype was seen just once. The chain recombines TRBV14 with TRBJ1-2; maybe TRBD1 (5 bases). This CDR3 has 15 amino acids. Germline V gives CDR1 SGHDN, CDR2 FVKESK. V was trimmed by 4 bases and J by 5 bases, leaving 17 bases between them. The CDR3 region is CASSPVGRVKYGYTF. Written as DNA, the CDR3 is TGTGCCAGCAGCCCCGTTGGCAGGGTGAAATATGGCTACACCTTC.

This clonotype has at least ten counts. The chain couples TRBV29-1 to TRBJ1-2, with a possible D match to TRBD1 (5 bases). This CDR3 is built from 14 residues. Germline V gene data show CDR1 as SQVTM and CDR2 as ANQGSEA. Trimming took 0 bases from V and 2 from J, leaving 10 bases between them. The CDR3 region has the DNA TGCAGCGTTGAAGAAAGGGGAGCGAACTATGGCTACACCTTC. This sequence encodes CSVEERGANYGYTF.

In this sample, this clonotype turned up many times. This chain joins TRBV6-2 or TRBV6-3 and TRBJ2-7; possible D gene TRBD1, 6 bases. Germline CDR1 and CDR2: MNHEY and SVGEGT. V shed 8 bases and J shed 11 bases, with 19 bases lying between them. The CDR3 consists of 12 residues. This CDR3 is CASGGASTSKYF. The CDR3 region has the DNA TGTGCCAGCGGGGGCGCTTCTACGAGCAAGTACTTC.

The rearrangement links TRBV27 to TRBJ2-5, with 16 bases identical to TRBD2. V lost 0 bases, J lost 5 bases, and 9 bases stayed unmatched. Per germline, CDR1 MNHEY and CDR2 SMNVEV (reference sequence). The CDR3 runs to 19 residues. In DNA, the CDR3 is TGTGCCAGCAGTTTATCGATCGGGACTAGCGGGAGGGCCGGGGAGACCCAGTACTTC. Translating it yields CASSLSIGTSGRAGETQYF.

This clonotype was seen at least ten times. This chain connects TRBV28 to TRBJ2-2; D is possibly TRBD1 (5 bases). The CDR3 is 17 amino acids. V was cut by 2 bases and J by 4 bases, with 17 bases left in between. The germline V gene has CDR1 MDHEN and CDR2 SYDVKM. DNA for the CDR3: TGTGCCAGCAGTTTAGGGGCTTTTGGGCCCTTCACCGGGGAGCTGTTTTTT. It codes for CASSLGAFGPFTGELFF.

This clonotype was seen at least ten times. This chain connects TRBV6-2 or TRBV6-3 to TRBJ2-2; D not certain. V lost 5 bases, J lost 6 bases, and 10 bases lay in between. Germline V gene sequence: CDR1 MNHEY, CDR2 SVGEGT. CDR3 length: 13 amino acids. This chain's CDR3 is CASSPPRAGELFF. DNA for the CDR3: TGTGCCAGCAGTCCCCCCCGAGCCGGGGAGCTGTTTTTT.

The V and J genes are TRBV7-2 and TRBJ2-7; maybe TRBD1 (5 bases). The V gene's germline CDR1 is SGHTA and CDR2 FQGNSA. The CDR3 runs to 13 residues. V lost 3 bases and J 6 bases, leaving 12 bases between the germline ends. CDR3 residues: CASSFDMGREQYF. The CDR3, as DNA: TGTGCCAGCAGCTTTGATATGGGGCGCGAGCAGTACTTC.

This clonotype has a count of ten or more. The chain recombines TRBV11-2 with TRBJ2-5, with D perhaps given as TRBD1 or TRBD2 (5 bases each). Per the germline V gene, CDR1 is SGHAT and CDR2 is FQNNGV. Trimming took 0 bases from V and 9 from J, leaving 11 bases between them. The CDR3 has 13 residues. The CDR3 sequence: CASSLDFGAAQYF. As DNA, the CDR3 is TGTGCCAGCAGCTTAGATTTCGGGGCGGCCCAGTACTTC.

This clonotype was counted at least ten times. The chain recombines TRBV10-3 with TRBJ2-5; the D is unclear. CDR1 is ENHRY, CDR2 SYGVKD, per germline. This CDR3 contains 12 residues. V lost 0 bases, J lost 7 bases, and 6 bases lay in between. Here the CDR3 DNA reads TGTGCCATCAGTGAGTCGAAGGCGACCCAGTACTTC. Encoded protein: CAISESKATQYF.

The sample holds many counts of this clonotype. The rearrangement links TRBV28 to TRBJ1-5; 7 bases line up with TRBD1. Germline V gene sequence: CDR1 MDHEN, CDR2 SYDVKM. Trimming took 6 bases from V and 4 from J; bases not matched to a gene: 9. The CDR3 runs to 15 residues. CDR3 nucleotide sequence: TGTGCCAGCAGCTTCCTGACAGGGTCTAATCAGCCCCAGCATTTT. Its translation is CASSFLTGSNQPQHF.

This clonotype was counted many times. The chain joins TRBV6-5 to TRBJ2-7, with D unclear. Germline-derived CDR1 and CDR2 are MNHEY and SVGAGI. Trimming removed 4 bases at V and 2 bases at J, with 9 bases between. The CDR3 consists of 13 residues. The CDR3 protein is CASSSVGTYEQYF. The CDR3 bases are TGTGCCAGCAGTTCTGTAGGGACCTACGAGCAGTACTTC.

The chain has TRBV27 and TRBJ2-7; tentatively, D is TRBD1 (6 bases). The V and J ends lost 3 bases and 6 bases respectively, with 15 bases between them. Germline CDR1 reads MNHEY; CDR2 reads SMNVEV (reference sequence). This CDR3 spans 14 amino acids. This chain's CDR3 is CASSFALTGGEQYF. CDR3 DNA sequence: TGTGCCAGCAGTTTTGCCCTGACAGGCGGCGAGCAGTACTTC.